This T cell receptor (beta chain) was profiled in a study of control samples from healthy donors and cancer patients. Assay: immunoSEQ multiplex PCR; the TCRdb copy retains only in-frame clones and omits some. The sample has about 51,000 clones; about four fifths are singletons. Concerning this clone itself: A junction boundary mismatches the germline segment, possibly from a read error. The same CDR3 arises from other DNA sequences in this sample as well.

This TCR was sampled from an older man in good health. Sequenced material: blood.

CDR3: CASSFSGNPGELFF. The CDR3 DNA sequence: TGCGCCAGCAGCTTTTCAGGAAACCCCGGGGAACTGTTTTTT. The gene calls are TRBV5-1 and TRBJ2-2, with D tentatively TRBD2 (5 bases). CDR1 is SGHRS, CDR2 YFSETQ, per germline. This CDR3 contains 14 residues. Together with reference TRBV5-1 and TRBJ2-2, the CDR3 gives the full variable domain: KAGVTQTPRYLIKTRGQQVTLSCSPISGHRSVSWYQQTPGQGLQFLFEYFSETQRNKGNFPGRFSGRQFSNSRSEMNVSTLELGDSALYLCASSFSGNPGELFFGEGSRLTVL.